This TCR beta chain comes out of a study of neurological immune-mediated disorders. Whole-study results and caveats: Neither clinical nor MRI features were associated with the multiple sclerosis repertoire cluster.

Time point defined: longitudinal time-point 2. From the 5' RACE reads, TCRdb called clonotypes with MiXCR, one entry per CDR3 protein. The sample holds 65,000 to 95,000 distinct CDR3 sequences; 5.8% are singletons and the top ten take over 6.5%. With 4 bases removed from V and 0 bases from J, the gap between germline ends came to 6 bases. Germline CDR1 is SGHVS and CDR2 is FQNEAQ. The CDR3 extends over 14 amino acids. There are many counts of this clonotype. What it binds is unknown. This chain links TRBV7-8 with TRBJ2-2; D call uncertain. Sequencing input: PBMCs. This TCR was recovered from a woman in her sixties or seventies with multiple sclerosis. The CDR3 DNA sequence: TGTGCCAGCAGCTCCCCAGCGAACACCGGGGAGCTGTTTTTT. The encoded protein is CASSSPANTGELFF.